This T cell receptor beta chain was identified during a study of early T cells in non-severe SARS-CoV-2 infection. One entry per CDR3 protein results from TCRdb running MiXCR on the 5' RACE reads. The data hold approximately 79,000 distinct CDR3 sequences, with less than 15% observed a single time. CDR1 is KGHSH, CDR2 LQKENI, per germline. The CDR3 is 15 residues long. V lost 5 bases and J lost 5; bases outside the gene matches: 11. This chain uses TRBV18 with TRBJ2-7; TRBD1 matches at 8 bases. Sequencing used whole blood. The sequence derives from an adult who was a healthcare worker with PCR-confirmed SARS-CoV-2 infection or an uninfected control (not recorded which). CDR3 coding DNA: TGTGCCAGCTCAACCCGACAGGGGCGACTTAACGAGCAGTACTTC. It is translated as CASSTRQGRLNEQYF.